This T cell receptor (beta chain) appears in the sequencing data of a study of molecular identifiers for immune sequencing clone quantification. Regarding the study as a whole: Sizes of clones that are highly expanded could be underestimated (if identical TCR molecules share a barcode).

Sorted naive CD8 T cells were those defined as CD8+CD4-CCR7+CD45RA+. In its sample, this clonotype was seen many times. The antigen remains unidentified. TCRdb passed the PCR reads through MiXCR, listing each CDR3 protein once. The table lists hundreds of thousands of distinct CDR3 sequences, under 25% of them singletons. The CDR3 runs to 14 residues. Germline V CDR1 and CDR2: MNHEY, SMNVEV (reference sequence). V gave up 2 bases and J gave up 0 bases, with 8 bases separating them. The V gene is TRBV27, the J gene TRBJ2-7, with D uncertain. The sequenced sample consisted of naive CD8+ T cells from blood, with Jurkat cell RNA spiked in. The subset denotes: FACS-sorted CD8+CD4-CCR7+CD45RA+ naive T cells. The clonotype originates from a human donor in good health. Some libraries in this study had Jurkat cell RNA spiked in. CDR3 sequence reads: CASSLNGPSYEQYF. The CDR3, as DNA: TGTGCCAGCAGTTTAAATGGGCCCTCCTACGAGCAGTACTTC.